Below, 17 T cell receptor beta chains from the same sample are listed, as sequenced in a study of CD4 T cells in relation to SARS-CoV-2 and coronaviruses. TCRdb keeps only in-frame clones here, not all; method: immunoSEQ multiplex PCR. The sample holds 15,000 to 20,000 clones; around 80% are singletons and the top ten take approximately 30%. For these TCRs, the target antigens are not known. The unexposed donors gave CD4+ T cells in about 2010-2019, prior to COVID-19. After about 11 days of culture, CD4+ T cells were isolated. The material sequenced was CD4+ T cells from PBMCs, cultured in vitro. The receptors shown here come from a human donor in good health.

The J gene is TRBJ1-1, the V gene TRBV10-1, with a weak D call TRBD1 (5 bases). Germline V gives CDR1 WNHNN, CDR2 SYGVQD (reference sequence). Trimming left V 2 bases short and J 2 bases short, with 15 bases between. CDR3 length equals 16 residues. The CDR3 DNA reads TGCGCCAGCAGTGAGACAGGCGAGGGCTACAACACTGAAGCTTTCTTT. Its translation is CASSETGEGYNTEAFF.

The rearrangement uses TRBV2 and TRBJ2-7; TRBD1 matches at 7 bases. The germline V gene encodes CDR1 SNHLY and CDR2 FYNNEI. V was clipped by 4 bases and J by 3 bases; unmatched bases: 9. The CDR3 loop spans 15 amino acids. The CDR3 coding sequence is TGTGCCAGCAGTGTAGGACAGGCCTACGGCTACGAGCAGTACTTC. Encoded protein: CASSVGQAYGYEQYF.

The J gene is TRBJ2-1, the V gene TRBV11-3, with TRBD2 matching 9 bases. CDR1 and CDR2 (germline): SGHNT, YENEEA. The V segment lost 9 bases and the J segment 7 bases; nucleotides outside the gene matches: 25. This CDR3 region has 19 residues. The CDR3 loop reads CARHSNLFGQREVLNEQFF. The CDR3 region has the DNA TGTGCCAGACACTCAAACCTGTTCGGGCAGCGGGAGGTTTTAAATGAGCAGTTCTTC.

The chain links TRBV10-3 to TRBJ2-3, with a tentative D call TRBD1 (5 bases). The CDR3 runs to 14 residues. CDR1 and CDR2 from the germline V gene are ENHRY and SYGVKD. V shed 2 bases and J shed 2 bases, with 8 bases lying between them. The CDR3 DNA follows: TGTGCCATCAGTGAGGTCAGGGACACAGATACGCAGTATTTT. Translation: CAISEVRDTDTQYF.

The gene calls are TRBV9 and TRBJ2-3; a weak D match, TRBD2 (5 bases). With 4 bases removed from V and 4 bases from J, the gap between germline ends came to 13 bases. CDR1 is SGDLS and CDR2 is YYNGEE in the germline V gene. The CDR3 spans 14 residues. CDR3 loop: CASSPRLAADTQYF. The CDR3, as DNA: TGTGCCAGCAGCCCCAGGCTAGCCGCAGATACGCAGTATTTT.

CDR3 sequence reads: CASSWDIGGSGELFF. As DNA, the CDR3 is TGTGCCAGCAGTTGGGACATCGGAGGTTCTGGGGAGCTGTTTTTT. This rearrangement joins TRBV6-5 to TRBJ2-2, with D perhaps TRBD1 (6 bases). V shed 4 bases and J shed 8 bases, with 17 bases lying between them. The CDR3 contains 15 residues. CDR1 is MNHEY and CDR2 is SVGAGI in the germline V gene.

The rearrangement joins TRBV28 to TRBJ1-1; D not certain. V lost 6 bases, J lost 0 bases, and 17 bases lay in between. The CDR3 runs to 16 residues. The germline V gene has CDR1 MDHEN and CDR2 SYDVKM. In DNA, the CDR3 is TGTGCCAGCAGAGTAGGCAGTCTGGCAATGAACACTGAAGCTTTCTTT. This gives the protein CASRVGSLAMNTEAFF.

The rearrangement links TRBV6-5 to TRBJ1-5; D gene unclear. The CDR3 contains 16 residues. Per the germline V gene, CDR1 is MNHEY and CDR2 is SVGAGI. With 4 bases removed from V and 3 bases from J, the gap between germline ends came to 16 bases. The DNA for the CDR3 is TGTGCCAGCAGTTTACGATGGTTGGAGAACAATCAGCCCCAGCATTTT. Its protein is CASSLRWLENNQPQHF.

The rearrangement uses TRBV18 and TRBJ2-3; D may be TRBD1 (7 bases). V was cut by 1 base and J by 3 bases, with 14 bases left in between. There are 16 residues in the CDR3. Germline values: CDR1 KGHSH, CDR2 LQKENI. The CDR3: CASSPLSGGSTDTQYF. CDR3 DNA: TGTGCCAGCTCACCACTGTCAGGGGGGTCGACAGATACGCAGTATTTT. Supplemented by reference TRBV18 and TRBJ2-3, the full variable domain reads NAGVMQNPRHLVRRRGQEARLRCSPMKGHSHVYWYRQLPEEGLKFMVYLQKENIIDESGMPKERFSAEFPKEGPSILRIQQVVRGDSAAYFCASSPLSGGSTDTQYFGPGTRLTVL.

The chain combines TRBV7-6 with TRBJ2-3, with no clear D. V lost 2 bases and J lost 2, with 14 bases in between. Germline-derived CDR1 and CDR2 are SGHVS and FNYEAQ. The length of the CDR3 is 16 residues. CDR3 sequence (DNA): TGTGCCAGCAGCTTAATGCCAGCCAGACACACAGATACGCAGTATTTT. Protein: CASSLMPARHTDTQYF. Full variable domain (remainder filled in from reference TRBV7-6 and TRBJ2-3): GAGVSQSPRYKVTKRGQDVALRCDPISGHVSLYWYRQALGQGPEFLTYFNYEAQQDKSGLPNDRFSAERPEGSISTLTIQRTEQRDSAMYRCASSLMPARHTDTQYFGPGTRLTVL.

This clone was counted a few times. The chain is built from TRBV24-1 and TRBJ2-3; no clear D. The V end lost 6 bases, the J end lost 5 bases, and 5 bases lay between the germline ends. The CDR3 totals 11 residues. Per the germline V gene, CDR1 is KGHDR and CDR2 is SFDVKD. The CDR3 DNA reads as TGTGCCACCAGTTTTCGAGATACGCAGTATTTT. Translation gives CATSFRDTQYF.

This clone was seen just once. This chain connects TRBV20-1 to TRBJ1-2; D uncertain. This CDR3 contains 9 residues. CDR1 is DFQATT and CDR2 is SNEGSKA in the germline V gene (reference sequence). CDR3 region: CSTSYGYTF. DNA of the CDR3: TGCAGCACCAGCTATGGCTACACCTTC.

V usage is TRBV5-1 and J usage is TRBJ2-3; D ambiguous. Trimming took 2 bases from V and 0 from J, leaving 10 bases between them. This CDR3 region has 15 residues. The V gene's germline CDR1 is SGHRS and CDR2 YFSETQ. The DNA of the CDR3 is TGCGCCAGCAGCTTCGAAGATCCTAGCACAGATACGCAGTATTTT. This sequence encodes CASSFEDPSTDTQYF.

The rearrangement uses TRBV3-1 (or the pseudogene TRBV3-2) and TRBJ1-3; D is ambiguous. V shed 1 base and J shed 0 bases, with 13 bases lying between them. The CDR3 runs to 17 residues. Per germline, CDR1 LGHDT and CDR2 YNNKEL (reference sequence). This chain's CDR3 is CASSQGEGRISGNTIYF. The CDR3 DNA reads as TGTGCCAGCAGCCAAGGGGAAGGACGGATCTCTGGAAACACCATATATTTT.

The chain is built from TRBV5-1 and TRBJ2-4; 14 nucleotides match TRBD2. This CDR3 comprises 17 residues. Germline CDR1 and CDR2: SGHRS and YFSETQ. The V segment lost 0 bases and the J segment 4 bases; nucleotides outside the gene matches: 3. CDR3 bases: TGCGCCAGCAGCTTGGGACTAGCGGGAGGGCCGAAAAACATTCAGTACTTC. Amino acids: CASSLGLAGGPKNIQYF.

The chain combines TRBV28 with TRBJ1-2; 7 nucleotides match TRBD1. Looked up from germline, CDR1 is MDHEN and CDR2 is SYDVKM. The CDR3 spans 16 residues. V shed 6 bases and J 0 bases; nucleotides not matched to a gene: 10. CDR3 loop: CASRRGGGIANYGYTF. As DNA, the CDR3 is TGTGCCAGCAGGCGAGGAGGGGGCATAGCTAACTATGGCTACACCTTC.

This clone was picked up a small number of times. The CDR3 loop reads CASSLDSVNTQYF. CDR3 DNA: TGTGCCAGCAGCTTAGATTCGGTGAATACGCAGTATTTT. The chain employs TRBV7-7 and TRBJ2-3; D unresolved. The CDR3 totals 13 residues. V lost 1 base to trimming and J lost 7 bases, with 9 bases between them. CDR1 SSHAT and CDR2 FNYEAQ come from the germline V gene (reference sequence). The variable domain in full, completed from reference TRBV7-7 and TRBJ2-3, reads GAGVSQSPRYKVTKRGQDVTLRCDPISSHATLYWYQQALGQGPEFLTYFNYEAQPDKSGLPSDRFSAERPEGSISTLTIQRTEQRDSAMYRCASSLDSVNTQYFGPGTRLTVL.